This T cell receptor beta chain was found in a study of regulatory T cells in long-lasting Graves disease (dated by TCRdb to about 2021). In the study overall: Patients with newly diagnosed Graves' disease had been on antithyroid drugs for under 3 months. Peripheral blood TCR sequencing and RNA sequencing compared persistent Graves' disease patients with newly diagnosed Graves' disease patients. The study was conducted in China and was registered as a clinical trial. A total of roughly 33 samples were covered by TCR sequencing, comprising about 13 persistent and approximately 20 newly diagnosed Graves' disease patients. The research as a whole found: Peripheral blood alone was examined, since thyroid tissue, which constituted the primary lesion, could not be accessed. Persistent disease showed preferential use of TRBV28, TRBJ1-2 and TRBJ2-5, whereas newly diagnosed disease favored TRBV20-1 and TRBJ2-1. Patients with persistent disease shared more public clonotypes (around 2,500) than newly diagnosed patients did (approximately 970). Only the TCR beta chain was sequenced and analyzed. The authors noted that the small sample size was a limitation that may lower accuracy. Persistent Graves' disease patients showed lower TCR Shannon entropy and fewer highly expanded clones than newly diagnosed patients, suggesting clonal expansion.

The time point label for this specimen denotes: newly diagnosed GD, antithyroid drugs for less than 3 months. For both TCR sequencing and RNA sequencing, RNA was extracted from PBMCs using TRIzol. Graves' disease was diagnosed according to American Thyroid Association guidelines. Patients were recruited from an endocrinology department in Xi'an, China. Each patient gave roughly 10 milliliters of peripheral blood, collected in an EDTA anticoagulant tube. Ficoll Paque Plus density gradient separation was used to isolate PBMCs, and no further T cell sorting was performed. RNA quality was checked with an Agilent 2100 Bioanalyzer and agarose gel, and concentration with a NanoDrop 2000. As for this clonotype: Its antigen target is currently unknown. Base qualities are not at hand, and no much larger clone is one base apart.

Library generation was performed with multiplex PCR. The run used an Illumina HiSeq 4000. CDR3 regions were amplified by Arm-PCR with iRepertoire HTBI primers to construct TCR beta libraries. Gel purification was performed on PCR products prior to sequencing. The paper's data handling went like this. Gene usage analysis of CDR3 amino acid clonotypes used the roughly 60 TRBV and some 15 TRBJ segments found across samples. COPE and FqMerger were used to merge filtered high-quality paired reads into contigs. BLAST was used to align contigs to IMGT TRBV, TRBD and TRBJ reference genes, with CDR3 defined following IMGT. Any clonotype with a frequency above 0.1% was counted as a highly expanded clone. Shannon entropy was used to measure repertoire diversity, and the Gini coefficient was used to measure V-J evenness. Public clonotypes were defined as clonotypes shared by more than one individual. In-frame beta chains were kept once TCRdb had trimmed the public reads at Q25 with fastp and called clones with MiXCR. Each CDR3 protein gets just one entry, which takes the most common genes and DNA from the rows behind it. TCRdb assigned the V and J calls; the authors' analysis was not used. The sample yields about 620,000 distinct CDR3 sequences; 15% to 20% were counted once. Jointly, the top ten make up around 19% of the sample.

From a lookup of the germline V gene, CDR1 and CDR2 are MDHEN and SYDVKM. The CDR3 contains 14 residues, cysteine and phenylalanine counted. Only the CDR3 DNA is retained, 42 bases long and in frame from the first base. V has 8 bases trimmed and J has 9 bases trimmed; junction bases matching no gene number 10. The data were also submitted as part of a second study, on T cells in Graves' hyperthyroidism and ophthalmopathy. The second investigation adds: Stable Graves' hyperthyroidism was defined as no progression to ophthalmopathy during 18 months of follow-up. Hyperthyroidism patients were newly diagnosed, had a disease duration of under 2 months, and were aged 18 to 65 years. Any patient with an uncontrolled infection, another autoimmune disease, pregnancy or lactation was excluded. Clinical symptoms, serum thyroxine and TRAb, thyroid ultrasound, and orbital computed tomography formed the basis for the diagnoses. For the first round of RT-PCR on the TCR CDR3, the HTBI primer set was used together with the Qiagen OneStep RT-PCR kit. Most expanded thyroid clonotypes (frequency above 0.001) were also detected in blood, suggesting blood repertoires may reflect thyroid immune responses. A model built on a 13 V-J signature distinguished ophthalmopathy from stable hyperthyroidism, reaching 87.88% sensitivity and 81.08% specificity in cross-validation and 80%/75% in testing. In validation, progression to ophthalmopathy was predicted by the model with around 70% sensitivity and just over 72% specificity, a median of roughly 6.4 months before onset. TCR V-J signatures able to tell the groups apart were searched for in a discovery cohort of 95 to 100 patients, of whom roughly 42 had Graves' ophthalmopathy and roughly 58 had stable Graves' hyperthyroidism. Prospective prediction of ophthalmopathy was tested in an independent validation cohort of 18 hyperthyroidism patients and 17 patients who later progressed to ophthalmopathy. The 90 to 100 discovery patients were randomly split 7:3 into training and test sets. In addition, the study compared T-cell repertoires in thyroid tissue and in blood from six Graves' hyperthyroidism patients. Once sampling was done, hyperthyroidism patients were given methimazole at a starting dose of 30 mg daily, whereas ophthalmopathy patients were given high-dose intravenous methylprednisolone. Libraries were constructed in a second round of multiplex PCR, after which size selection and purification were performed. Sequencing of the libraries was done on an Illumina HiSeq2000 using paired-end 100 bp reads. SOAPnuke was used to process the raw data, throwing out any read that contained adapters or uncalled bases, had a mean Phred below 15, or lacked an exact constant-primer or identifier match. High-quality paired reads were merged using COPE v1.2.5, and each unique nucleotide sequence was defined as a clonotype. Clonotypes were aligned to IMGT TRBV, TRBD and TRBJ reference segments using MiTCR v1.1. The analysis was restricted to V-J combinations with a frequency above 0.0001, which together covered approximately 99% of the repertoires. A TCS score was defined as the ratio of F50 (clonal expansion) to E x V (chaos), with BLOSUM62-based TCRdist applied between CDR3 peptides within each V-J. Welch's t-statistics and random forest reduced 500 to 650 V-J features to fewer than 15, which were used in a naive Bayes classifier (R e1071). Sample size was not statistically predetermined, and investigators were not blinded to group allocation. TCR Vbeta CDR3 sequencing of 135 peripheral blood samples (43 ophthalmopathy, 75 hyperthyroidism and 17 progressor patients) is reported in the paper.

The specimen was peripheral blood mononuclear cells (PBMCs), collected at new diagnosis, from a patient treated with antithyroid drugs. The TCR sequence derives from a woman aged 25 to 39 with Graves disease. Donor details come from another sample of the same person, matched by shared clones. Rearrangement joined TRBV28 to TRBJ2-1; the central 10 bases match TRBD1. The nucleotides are TGTGCCAGCTTGGGGACAGGGGTTCTCGGTGAGCAGTTCTTC. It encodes CASLGTGVLGEQFF. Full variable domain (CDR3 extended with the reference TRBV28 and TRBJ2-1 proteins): DVKVTQSSRYLVKRTGEKVFLECVQDMDHENMFWYRQDPGLGLRLIYFSYDVKMKEKGDIPEGYSVSREKKERFSLILESASTNQTSMYLCASLGTGVLGEQFFGPGTRLTVL.